The 29 T cell receptor beta chains given below trace back to one sample, sequenced in a study of blood T cell repertoires in COVID-19. Assay used: immunoSEQ multiplex PCR; TCRdb lists only in-frame clones, some missing. The sample has fewer than 200,000 clones, about 88% seen once; the top ten hold approximately 2%. The sample taken for sequencing was peripheral blood. Receptors were obtained from a man aged 18 to 30 who had recovered from COVID-19.

The chain recombines TRBV6-1 with TRBJ1-3; a weak D match, TRBD1 (6 bases). Germline lookup yields CDR1 MNHNS and CDR2 SASEGT. CDR3 size: 15 residues. The germline V and J ends were trimmed by 1 base and 5 bases, with 12 bases remaining between them. CDR3 sequence (DNA): TGTGCCAGCAGTGAAGAGCGGGGGGCGAGAAACACCATATATTTT. Protein sequence: CASSEERGARNTIYF.

This clone was seen a few times. The chain is built from TRBV9 and TRBJ2-6; D possibly corresponds to TRBD2 (6 bases). Per the germline V gene, CDR1 is SGDLS and CDR2 is YYNGEE. The CDR3 contains 17 residues. Trimming took 0 bases from V and 4 from J, leaving 14 bases between them. CDR3 in amino acids: CASSVDRLATGANVLTF. The CDR3 DNA reads TGTGCCAGCAGCGTAGATCGGCTAGCGACCGGGGCCAACGTCCTGACTTTC.

V and J are TRBV27 and TRBJ1-2; the D gene is possibly TRBD1 (6 bases). This CDR3 is built from 13 residues. Germline V gene lookup returns CDR1 MNHEY and CDR2 SMNVEV (reference sequence). The ends were cut back, 3 bases at V and 7 bases at J, with 12 bases in the middle. The DNA for the CDR3 is TGTGCCAGCAGTTTCCGGGGGGCTGGTGGCTACACCTTC. Translated, it gives CASSFRGAGGYTF.

The rearrangement links TRBV19 to TRBJ2-3; TRBD1 matches 8 bases. The length of the CDR3 is 15 residues. Per germline, CDR1 LNHDA and CDR2 SQIVND (reference sequence). V gave up 1 base and J gave up 2 bases; unmatched junction bases: 2. CDR3 coding DNA: TGTGCCAGTAGTATAGGGACAGGGATCACAGATACGCAGTATTTT. This encodes CASSIGTGITDTQYF.

This clone was counted only a few times. The rearrangement joins TRBV7-9 to TRBJ1-6; 9 positions agree with TRBD1. Germline V gene lookup returns CDR1 SEHNR and CDR2 FQNEAQ (reference sequence). The CDR3 sequence is 16 residues long. Trimming cost V 1 base and J 7 bases; bases outside gene matches: 5. CDR3 coding DNA: TGTGCCAGCAGCTTAGGACAGGGGGTCAAGAATTCACCCCTCCACTTT. Translating gives CASSLGQGVKNSPLHF. Based on the CDR3 plus reference TRBV7-9 and TRBJ1-6, the full variable domain is DTGVSQNPRHKITKRGQNVTFRCDPISEHNRLYWYRQTLGQGPEFLTYFQNEAQLEKSRLLSDRFSAERPKGSFSTLEIQRTEQGDSAMYLCASSLGQGVKNSPLHFGNGTRLTVT.

The gene calls are TRBV5-1 and TRBJ1-2, with D perhaps matching TRBD1 (5 bases). Trimming left V 5 bases short and J 4 bases short, with 15 bases between. Looked up from germline, CDR1 is SGHRS and CDR2 is YFSETQ. The CDR3 runs 14 residues. The CDR3 DNA follows: TGCGCCAGCAGTATGAGGCAGGGCCCCTATGGCTACACCTTC. Translated, it gives CASSMRQGPYGYTF.

This clone occurred once. The chain uses TRBV6-1 and TRBJ2-5; TRBD1 aligns across 7 bases. V gave up 3 bases and J gave up 2 bases; unmatched junction bases: 12. This CDR3 has 17 amino acids. CDR1 is MNHNS and CDR2 is SASEGT in the germline V gene. The CDR3 sequence: CASSDPHRGSRQETQYF. CDR3 coding DNA: TGTGCCAGCAGTGACCCCCACAGGGGATCAAGGCAAGAGACCCAGTACTTC.

This clone is a singleton in its sample. The genes are TRBV4-3 and TRBJ1-2, with D possibly TRBD1 on 5 matching bases. CDR1 and CDR2 (germline): LGHNA, YSLEER. The CDR3 loop spans 18 amino acids. V lost 0 bases and J lost 1, with 18 bases in between. CDR3 loop: CASSQDLVGQGGNYGYTF. In DNA, the CDR3 is TGCGCCAGCAGCCAAGATCTTGTTGGGCAGGGAGGTAACTATGGCTACACCTTC.

This chain connects TRBV11-2 to TRBJ2-1; 7 positions agree with TRBD2. This CDR3 is 16 amino acids long. Germline lookup yields CDR1 SGHAT and CDR2 FQNNGV. The J segment lost 4 bases and the V segment lost 0 bases, leaving 6 bases of the junction unmatched. CDR3 sequence: CASSLDLLALYNEQFF. The CDR3, as DNA: TGTGCCAGCAGCTTAGATTTACTAGCGTTGTACAATGAGCAGTTCTTC.

The chain employs TRBV6-5 and TRBJ2-1; D might be TRBD2 (5 bases). This CDR3 comprises 14 residues. Per germline, CDR1 MNHEY and CDR2 SVGAGI. V lost 5 bases and J lost 8, with 16 bases in between. Here the CDR3 reads CASSIRTLRDEQFF. In DNA, the CDR3 is TGTGCCAGCAGTATCCGGACTCTAAGGGATGAGCAGTTCTTC.

J is TRBJ2-5 and V is TRBV12-3 or TRBV12-4; 7 bases agree with TRBD2. This CDR3 is built from 13 residues. Trimming took 6 bases from V and 5 from J; bases not matched to a gene: 6. The CDR3 nucleotides read TGTGCCAGCAGCATAAGCGGGGTGGAGACCCAGTACTTC. Its translation: CASSISGVETQYF.

Here the CDR3 reads CASSRDFTDTQYF. The DNA for the CDR3 is TGTGCCAGCAGCCGGGACTTCACAGATACGCAGTATTTT. The V and J genes are TRBV7-2 and TRBJ2-3, with D possibly being TRBD2 (6 bases). This CDR3 contains 13 residues. Trimming stripped 5 bases from V and 2 bases from J, with 8 bases between. Germline-derived CDR1 and CDR2 are SGHTA and FQGNSA.

This clone was found a few times. The chain joins TRBV6-5 to TRBJ2-7; the D gene is possibly TRBD2 (5 bases). The V and J ends lost 0 bases and 3 bases respectively, with 15 bases between them. Germline V lookup: CDR1 MNHEY, CDR2 SVGAGI. The CDR3 is 16 residues long. The DNA of the CDR3 is TGTGCCAGCAGTTACTCCTCCGGGGATAATTTCTACGAGCAGTACTTC. It specifies CASSYSSGDNFYEQYF.

The rearrangement uses TRBV7-3 and TRBJ2-2; 7 bases line up with TRBD2. This CDR3 spans 15 amino acids. The germline gives CDR1 SGHTA, CDR2 FQGTGA. J lost 4 bases, V lost 4 bases, and 6 bases had no gene match. The CDR3 region has the DNA TGTGCCAGCAGCTCCCCGGGAGGAGGCACCGGGGAGCTGTTTTTT. Protein product: CASSSPGGGTGELFF.

The rearrangement links TRBV10-2 to TRBJ2-7; TRBD1 matches 8 bases. There are 15 residues in the CDR3. CDR1 is WSHSY and CDR2 is SAAADI in the germline V gene. V lost 6 bases, J lost 2 bases, and 9 bases stayed unmatched. The CDR3: CASRVGTGQTYEQYF. Here the CDR3 DNA reads TGCGCCAGCAGAGTTGGGACAGGACAAACCTACGAGCAGTACTTC.

The rearrangement joins TRBV28 to TRBJ1-4; D unclear. Germline lookup yields CDR1 MDHEN and CDR2 SYDVKM. This CDR3 comprises 15 residues. Trimming pared 4 bases from V and 6 bases from J, leaving 15 bases between. The CDR3: CASSSLGVRDEKLFF. The CDR3 DNA reads as TGTGCCAGCAGTTCCCTGGGAGTCCGGGATGAAAAACTGTTTTTT.

In the case of this clone: Other DNA sequences in the same sample also yield this CDR3. The CDR3 DNA is TGTGCCAGTAGTATCGGGACTAGCGTCTCCTACGAGCAGTACTTC. Its translation: CASSIGTSVSYEQYF. This rearrangement joins TRBV19 to TRBJ2-7; 10 bases are a match to TRBD2. Germline V CDR1 and CDR2: LNHDA, SQIVND (reference sequence). The CDR3 consists of 15 residues. V lost 3 bases to trimming and J lost 0 bases; unmatched junction nucleotides: 2. The complete variable domain, with remaining parts taken from reference TRBV19 and TRBJ2-7, reads DGGITQSPKYLFRKEGQNVTLSCEQNLNHDAMYWYRQDPGQGLRLIYYSQIVNDFQKGDIAEGYSVSREKKESFPLTVTSAQKNPTAFYLCASSIGTSVSYEQYFGPGTRLTVT.

CDR3 sequence: CASNSGGPTEAFF. CDR3 sequence (DNA): TGTGCCAGTAATTCAGGGGGCCCCACTGAAGCTTTCTTT. The genes are TRBV19 and TRBJ1-1; TRBD1 agrees at 8 bases. CDR1 LNHDA and CDR2 SQIVND come from the germline V gene (reference sequence). CDR3 size: 13 residues. The ends lost 7 bases at V and 4 bases at J; junction bases unmatched: 5.

This clone was recorded only once. The chain employs TRBV7-8 and TRBJ1-4, with a weak D call TRBD1 (5 bases). This CDR3 has 15 amino acids. Trimming removed 1 base at V and 2 bases at J, with 8 bases between. In germline, CDR1 is SGHVS, CDR2 FQNEAQ. CDR3 bases: TGTGCCAGCAGCTTAGAAGCAGGGACTAATGAAAAACTGTTTTTT. Its translation: CASSLEAGTNEKLFF.

This clone was detected once. The rearrangement links TRBV7-9 to TRBJ1-4; unclear D gene. This CDR3 region has 13 residues. V was cut by 3 bases and J by 7 bases, with 9 bases left in between. Germline CDR1 is SEHNR and CDR2 is FQNEAQ (reference sequence). CDR3 sequence: CASSFGKTEKLFF. The CDR3 DNA is TGTGCCAGCAGCTTCGGGAAGACTGAAAAACTGTTTTTT.

The V call is TRBV2, the J call TRBJ1-2; 8 bases align to TRBD1. V lost 7 bases and J lost 8; bases outside the gene matches: 9. The CDR3 has 13 amino acids. Germline assignment: CDR1 SNHLY and CDR2 FYNNEI. CDR3 residues: CASTNQGAQGYTF. As DNA, the CDR3 is TGTGCCAGCACCAACCAGGGGGCGCAGGGCTACACCTTC.

The rearrangement links TRBV3-1 (or the pseudogene TRBV3-2) to TRBJ2-4, with a tentative D call TRBD2 (6 bases). V lost 1 base and J lost 0, with 10 bases in between. The CDR3 sequence is 16 residues long. Germline V CDR1 and CDR2: LGHDT, YNNKEL (reference sequence). The CDR3 protein is CASSQVTSLAKNIQYF. As DNA, the CDR3 is TGTGCCAGCAGCCAAGTAACTAGCTTAGCCAAAAACATTCAGTACTTC.

The V call is TRBV13, the J call TRBJ2-3; 7 positions match TRBD1. The CDR3 extends over 15 amino acids. V shed 6 bases and J 1 base; nucleotides not matched to a gene: 7. Germline V gene sequence: CDR1 PRHDT, CDR2 FYEKMQ (reference sequence). CDR3 in DNA: TGTGCCAGCAGTTCTACAGGGGCTCGCACAGATACGCAGTATTTT. Protein product: CASSSTGARTDTQYF.

A few counts support this clone. The chain uses TRBV7-2 and TRBJ2-1; 7 bases match TRBD2. V lost 8 bases and J lost 9; bases outside the gene matches: 10. CDR1 SGHTA and CDR2 FQGNSA come from the germline V gene. CDR3 length equals 13 residues. The CDR3 DNA follows: TGTGCCAGCTCTGGGGGAGGGGTTGGTGAGCAGTTCTTC. Encoded protein: CASSGGGVGEQFF. Variable domain in full (rest from reference TRBV7-2 and TRBJ2-1): GAGVSQSPSNKVTEKGKDVELRCDPISGHTALYWYRQSLGQGLEFLIYFQGNSAPDKSGLPSDRFSAERTGGSVSTLTIQRTQQEDSAVYLCASSGGGVGEQFFGPGTRLTVL.

In this sample, this clone turned up once. The chain employs TRBV28 and TRBJ1-1, with 9 bases aligning to TRBD1. The CDR3 covers 13 residues. CDR1 and CDR2 from the germline V gene are MDHEN and SYDVKM. The V gene end was trimmed by 6 bases and the J gene end by 5 bases; junction bases not matched to a gene: 4. The CDR3 loop reads CASRPGQGTEAFF. DNA for the CDR3: TGTGCCAGCAGACCCGGACAGGGGACTGAAGCTTTCTTT.

The gene calls are TRBV6-5 and TRBJ2-7; possibly TRBD2 for D (5 bases). The CDR3 sequence is 14 residues long. The germline CDR1 and CDR2 sequences are MNHEY and SVGAGI. V was trimmed by 0 bases and J by 5 bases, leaving 11 bases between them. The CDR3 loop is CASSYSVTTNEQYF. CDR3 nucleotides: TGTGCCAGCAGTTACTCAGTGACTACAAACGAGCAGTACTTC.

The chain joins TRBV6-5 to TRBJ1-2, with no clear D. V dropped 0 bases and J dropped 5 bases, with 10 bases sitting between them. In germline, CDR1 is MNHEY, CDR2 SVGAGI. The CDR3 has 14 amino acids. This CDR3 is CASSYSRGWYGYTF. CDR3 DNA: TGTGCCAGCAGTTACTCACGGGGTTGGTATGGCTACACCTTC.

The chain recombines TRBV19 with TRBJ1-1, with 8 bases identical to TRBD1. The germline gives CDR1 LNHDA, CDR2 SQIVND (reference sequence). The CDR3 consists of 15 residues. The ends lost 3 bases at V and 1 base at J; junction bases unmatched: 4. This CDR3 reads CASSIGDRRNTEAFF. In DNA form, the CDR3 reads TGTGCCAGTAGTATTGGGGACAGGCGGAACACTGAAGCTTTCTTT.

V and J are TRBV18 and TRBJ1-2; 7 bases line up with TRBD1. V lost 2 bases to trimming and J lost 2 bases; unmatched junction nucleotides: 5. Germline values: CDR1 KGHSH, CDR2 LQKENI. The length of the CDR3 is 15 residues. The CDR3 loop reads CASSPYGTENYGYTF. CDR3 sequence (DNA): TGTGCCAGCTCACCATACGGGACAGAGAACTATGGCTACACCTTC.